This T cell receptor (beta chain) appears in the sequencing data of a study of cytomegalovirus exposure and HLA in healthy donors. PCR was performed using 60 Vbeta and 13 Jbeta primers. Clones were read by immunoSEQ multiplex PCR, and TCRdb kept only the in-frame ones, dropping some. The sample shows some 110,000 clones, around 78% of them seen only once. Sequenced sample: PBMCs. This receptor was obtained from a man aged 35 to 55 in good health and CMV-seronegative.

In DNA form, the CDR3 reads TGTGCCAGCAGACCGGGACAGGGGGGTACCGATGAGCAGTTCTTC. Its protein product is CASRPGQGGTDEQFF. The chain combines TRBV28 with TRBJ2-1; 11 bases line up with TRBD1. Germline V lookup: CDR1 MDHEN, CDR2 SYDVKM. J was trimmed by 8 bases and V by 6 bases; bases with no gene match: 9. This CDR3 comprises 15 residues.